The clone carrying this T cell receptor beta chain was detected a few times. The antigen is not known. One end of the junction varies from germline; a read error may be responsible. This record belongs to a study of human T cells and chemical hapten exposure. At the level of the study: Throughout a study of about 24 weeks, patients underwent weekly scalp administration of diphenylcyclopropenone doses. A mostly female patient group had alopecia areata, totalis or universalis. Patch tests applied 0.01% DPC to the upper back, read at 6 days. The study's findings and limits: PT1 expanded TCR numbers rose with patch test score.

Time point reported: patch test 2, 6 weeks after DPC sensitization. Treatment here: therapeutic diphenylcyclopropenone sensitization with weekly scalp DPC. TCRdb independently ran MiXCR on the RACE reads; one entry per CDR3 protein. The table shows a few hundred thousand distinct CDR3 sequences, with about 6% occurring only once. The CDR3 sequence is 17 residues long. CDR1 is MNHNS, CDR2 SASEGT, per germline. The rearrangement links TRBV6-1 to TRBJ1-1, with 9 bases aligning to TRBD1. This receptor was obtained from a woman aged 18-29 years with alopecia areata. Some clones in this sample may be carry-over from other donors' samples. The source was whole blood, collected in connection with sensitization to the hapten diphenylcyclopropenone (DPC). The CDR3, as DNA: TGTGCCAGCAGGGAAGCACCACACAGGGGGCTTATTTATGAAGCTTTCTTT. Protein product: CASREAPHRGLIYEAFF.